Detailed here is one TCR beta chain. Donors were grouped by their self-reported clinical history. This entry is derived from a study of blood T cell repertoires in COVID-19. Study-wide background: Samples of COVID-19 (acute and convalescent) were obtained from the United States, Italy and Spain. The cDNA or gDNA used as material had been derived from T cells, B-cell-depleted T cells, or PBMCs.

Method: immunoSEQ multiplex PCR; TCRdb's copy keeps in-frame clones and lacks some. Among around 270,000 clones listed, roughly 88% were seen once. V shed 6 bases and J shed 8 bases, with 8 bases lying between them. This CDR3 has 11 residues. The sequenced material came from PBMCs or T cells enriched from blood (not recorded which). The chain employs TRBV12-3 or TRBV12-4 and TRBJ2-4, with D possibly TRBD2 on 5 matching bases. The TCR was taken from a woman aged 40 to 55 who had been exposed to COVID-19. This CDR3 reads CASSTRDIQYF. As DNA, the CDR3 is TGTGCCAGCAGCACTAGGGACATTCAGTACTTC.